This T cell receptor (beta chain) was retrieved from a study of blood T cell repertoires in COVID-19 (dated by TCRdb to about 2020). Regarding the research as a whole: Collaborator samples came from the United States, Italy and Spain and covered acute and convalescent phases of COVID-19. The prospective study material was composed of cDNA or gDNA derived from T cells, B-cell-depleted T cells, or PBMCs. Deeply sampled blood TCRbeta repertoires from subjects exposed to, actively infected with, or recovered from COVID-19 were included in the dataset. A freely available public database, intended as a resource for researchers studying the immune response to SARS-CoV-2, is where the repertoires were released. The samples were drawn from two sources: the first 160 participants of the ongoing ImmuneRACE study, and fewer than 1,500 subjects contributed by 6 global collaborators. Sample metadata almost always included a de-identified subject ID, COVID-19 status, age in years and sex. HLA class I and class II types, where available, came from metadata supplied by the sample provider rather than from assay-based typing.

Study-wide findings and limitations: How much clinical and demographic metadata was included differed by source and by participant, and the metadata was provided uncurated.

The immunoSEQ Assay, a bias-controlled multiplex PCR, was used to amplify TCRbeta CDR3 regions from genomic DNA. As for the original processing: The number of nucleated cells in each sample was estimated by amplification of reference gene primers within the assay. To quantify the absolute abundance of each unique TCRbeta CDR3 rearrangement, sequence reads were collapsed and filtered. For each sample, productive Simpson clonality was calculated as the square root of Simpson's diversity index over productive rearrangements. Held by TCRdb, this immuneACCESS table contains in-frame sequences only and omits some clones. Under half of the omission traces to an unresolved V gene where checked; the cause of the rest is unknown. The V and J calls and clone size were taken over from that table, and D and trimming were inferred from the DNA. In all, the sample holds about 98,000 clones, and around 82% of those were seen once. The ten most abundant clones make up 11% of the sample.

About this clone itself: This receptor's antigen is unknown. No much larger clonotype is one base removed from it; base qualities were not supplied.

Per the germline V gene, MNHEY is the CDR1 and SVGEGT is the CDR2. V and J are truncated by 5 bases and 1 base respectively, leaving an intervening sequence of 9 bases. Inclusive of the bounding cysteine and phenylalanine, the CDR3 is 14 residues long. Of all the DNA, just the CDR3 is kept, 42 bases in frame from base 1. The collaborating institutions used their own protocols to collect whole blood in K2EDTA tubes. For TCRbeta analysis, collaborators shipped samples as frozen whole blood, isolated PBMCs, or DNA extracted from either of those sample types. This chain is built from TRBV6-2 or TRBV6-3 and TRBJ1-5, with TRBD1 perhaps the D gene, on 6 matching bases. Material: peripheral blood. The clonotype originates from a man aged 70-80 years with active or convalescent COVID-19. The CDR3: CASSPQGSNQPQHF. The DNA sequence follows: TGTGCCAGCAGTCCCCAGGGGAGCAATCAGCCCCAGCATTTT.